Each of the 11 T cell receptor beta chains below was sequenced from the same sample in a study of cytomegalovirus exposure and HLA in healthy donors. PCR primers comprised 60 Vbeta and 13 Jbeta primers. Here immunoSEQ multiplex PCR was the method, and the copy in TCRdb shows in-frame clones only, minus some. The table lists around 190,000 clones, around 73% of them singletons. Sequenced input: PBMCs. The origin of the receptors is a woman in her twenties or thirties in good health and CMV-seronegative.

The chain combines TRBV11-2 with TRBJ2-3, with D tentatively TRBD2 (7 bases). V was pared by 1 base and J by 3 bases, with 14 bases between. The CDR3 spans 16 residues. Germline assignment: CDR1 SGHAT and CDR2 FQNNGV. The CDR3 DNA reads as TGTGCCAGCAGCTTAGCGGCGGGGGCGGGAACAGATACGCAGTATTTT. Amino acid sequence: CASSLAAGAGTDTQYF.

The chain has TRBV30 and TRBJ2-5; D is unclear. The V gene lost 0 bases and the J gene lost 2 bases, with 4 bases spanning the gap. Germline CDR1 reads GTSNPN; CDR2 reads SVGIG (reference sequence). There are 12 residues in the CDR3. The CDR3 is CAWSVLQETQYF. In DNA form, the CDR3 reads TGTGCCTGGAGTGTTTTACAAGAGACCCAGTACTTC.

The chain couples TRBV7-9 to TRBJ2-1, with TRBD2 as a possible D gene (5 bases). Germline V CDR1 and CDR2: SEHNR, FQNEAQ (reference sequence). V lost 4 bases to trimming and J lost 9 bases, with 19 bases between them. The CDR3 is 15 amino acids. The CDR3 coding sequence is TGTGCCAGCAGCTCCCCCCGAGGGCAGAGGAGTGAGCAGTTCTTC. It specifies CASSSPRGQRSEQFF.

The chain combines TRBV5-1 with TRBJ2-3; 11 bases are shared with TRBD2. The CDR3 totals 16 residues. Germline V gene data show CDR1 as SGHRS and CDR2 as YFSETQ. V lost 3 bases, J lost 1 base, and 4 bases stayed unmatched. For the CDR3, the DNA is TGCGCCAGCAGCTCCTTGACTAGCGGGGGCACAGATACGCAGTATTTT. This sequence encodes CASSSLTSGGTDTQYF.

The chain carries TRBV28 and TRBJ1-1; TRBD1 matches 9 bases. CDR3 length: 15 residues. With V trimmed by 3 bases and J by 4 bases, 6 bases remained unmatched. Germline assignment: CDR1 MDHEN and CDR2 SYDVKM. CDR3: CASSFGGTGSTEAFF. The CDR3 DNA reads as TGTGCCAGCAGTTTCGGCGGGACAGGGAGCACTGAAGCTTTCTTT.

V is TRBV9 and J is TRBJ2-3, with D maybe TRBD1 (6 bases). This CDR3 is 16 amino acids long. Trimming removed 3 bases from V and 2 bases from J, with 16 bases in between. CDR1 and CDR2 from the germline V gene are SGDLS and YYNGEE. The CDR3 DNA follows: TGTGCCAGCAGCGAACTACAGGGACATCTCACAGATACGCAGTATTTT. Translation: CASSELQGHLTDTQYF.

The J gene is TRBJ2-7, the V gene TRBV29-1, with 7 nucleotides matching TRBD1. The CDR3 consists of 13 residues. The V gene end was trimmed by 0 bases and the J gene end by 6 bases; junction bases not matched to a gene: 5. Germline-derived CDR1 and CDR2 are SQVTM and ANQGSEA. CDR3 protein: CSVEDRQGREQYF. CDR3 DNA sequence: TGCAGCGTTGAAGATAGACAGGGTCGCGAGCAGTACTTC.

The chain uses TRBV28 and TRBJ2-2; 7 nucleotides line up with TRBD1. Trimming removed 2 bases from V and 5 bases from J; junction bases left unmatched: 5. The CDR3 contains 15 residues. Germline CDR1 reads MDHEN; CDR2 reads SYDVKM. CDR3 bases: TGTGCCAGCAGTTTAGTTAGGGGGCGGACCGGGGAGCTGTTTTTT. This sequence encodes CASSLVRGRTGELFF.

The chain has TRBV11-2 and TRBJ2-7; 7 positions agree with TRBD1. This CDR3 is 17 amino acids long. The V gene end was trimmed by 3 bases and the J gene end by 4 bases; junction bases not matched to a gene: 15. Germline V gene sequence: CDR1 SGHAT, CDR2 FQNNGV. The CDR3 DNA reads TGTGCCAGCAGCTTCGGGCCTGCCGGGACAGATAATTACGAGCAGTACTTC. It translates to CASSFGPAGTDNYEQYF. Full variable domain (rest looked up from reference TRBV11-2 and TRBJ2-7): EAGVAQSPRYKIIEKRQSVAFWCNPISGHATLYWYQQILGQGPKLLIQFQNNGVVDDSQLPKDRFSAERLKGVDSTLKIQPAKLEDSAVYLCASSFGPAGTDNYEQYFGPGTRLTVT.

The gene calls are TRBV6-1 and TRBJ2-5; D may be TRBD2 (5 bases). CDR1 and CDR2 (germline): MNHNS, SASEGT. The CDR3 spans 15 residues. Trimming left V 6 bases short and J 4 bases short, with 18 bases between. In DNA form, the CDR3 reads TGTGCCAGCAGAGCCTACGGGGTGTCTCGAGAGACCCAGTACTTC. Amino acids: CASRAYGVSRETQYF.

The V gene is TRBV27, the J gene TRBJ1-1; 10 bases are shared with TRBD1. V lost 6 bases, J lost 3 bases, and 4 bases stayed unmatched. CDR1 is MNHEY and CDR2 is SMNVEV in the germline V gene (reference sequence). There are 14 residues in the CDR3. The CDR3 is CASSNDRGHTEAFF. The CDR3 coding sequence is TGTGCCAGCAGCAACGACAGGGGGCACACTGAAGCTTTCTTT.